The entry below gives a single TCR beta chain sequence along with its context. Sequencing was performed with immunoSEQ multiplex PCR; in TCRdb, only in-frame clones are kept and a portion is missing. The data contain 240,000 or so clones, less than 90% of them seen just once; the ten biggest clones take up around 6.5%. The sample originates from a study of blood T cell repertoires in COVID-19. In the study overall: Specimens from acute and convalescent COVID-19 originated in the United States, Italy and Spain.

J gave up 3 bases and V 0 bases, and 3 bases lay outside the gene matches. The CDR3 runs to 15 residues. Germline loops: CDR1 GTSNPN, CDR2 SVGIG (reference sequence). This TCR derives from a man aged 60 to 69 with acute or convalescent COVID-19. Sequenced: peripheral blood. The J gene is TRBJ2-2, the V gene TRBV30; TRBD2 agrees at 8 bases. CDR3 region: CAWSVLAGYTGELFF. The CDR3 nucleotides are TGTGCCTGGAGTGTCCTAGCGGGTTACACCGGGGAGCTGTTTTTT.